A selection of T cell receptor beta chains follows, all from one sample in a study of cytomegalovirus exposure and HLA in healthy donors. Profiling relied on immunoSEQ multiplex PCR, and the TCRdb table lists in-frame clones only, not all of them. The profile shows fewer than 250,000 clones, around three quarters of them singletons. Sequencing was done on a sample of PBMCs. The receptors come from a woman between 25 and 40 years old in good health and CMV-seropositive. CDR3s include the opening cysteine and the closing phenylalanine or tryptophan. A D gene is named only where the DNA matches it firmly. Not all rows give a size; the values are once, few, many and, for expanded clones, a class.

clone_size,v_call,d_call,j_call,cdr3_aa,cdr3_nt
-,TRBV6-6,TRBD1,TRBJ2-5,CASSSRTGRETQYF,TGTGCCAGCAGTTCCCGGACAGGAAGAGAGACCCAGTACTTC
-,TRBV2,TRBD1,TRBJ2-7,CASSDRTGTYEQYF,TGTGCCAGCAGTGATAGGACAGGTACCTACGAGCAGTACTTC
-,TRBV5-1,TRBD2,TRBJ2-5,CASSFGGGAGKTQYF,TGCGCCAGCAGCTTTGGCGGGGGGGCAGGGAAGACCCAGTACTTC
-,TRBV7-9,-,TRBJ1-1,CASSSGGTEAFF,TGTGCCAGCAGCTCTGGAGGGACTGAAGCTTTCTTT
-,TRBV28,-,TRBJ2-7,CASSSNMYSYEQYF,TGTGCCAGCAGTTCCAATATGTACTCCTACGAGCAGTACTTC
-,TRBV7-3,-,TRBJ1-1,CASSPPVQAFF,TGTGCCAGCAGCCCCCCGGTCCAAGCTTTCTTT
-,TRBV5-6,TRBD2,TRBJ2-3,CASSQGLAVDTQYF,TGTGCCAGCAGCCAGGGACTAGCGGTAGATACGCAGTATTTT
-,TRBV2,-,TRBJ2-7,CASSEADTRKYF,TGTGCCAGCAGTGAAGCGGACACAAGGAAGTACTTC
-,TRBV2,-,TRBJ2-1,CASSSGLPEMEQFF,TGTGCCAGCAGCTCGGGACTCCCCGAGATGGAGCAGTTCTTC
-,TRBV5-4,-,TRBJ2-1,CASSLRTPYNEQFF,TGTGCCAGCAGCTTGAGGACTCCCTACAATGAGCAGTTCTTC
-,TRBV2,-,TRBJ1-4,CASRREQAGKLFF,TGTGCCAGCAGGAGGGAGCAAGCCGGAAAACTGTTTTTT
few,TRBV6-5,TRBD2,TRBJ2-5,CASSSGTNQETQYF,TGTGCCAGCAGTTCAGGGACTAATCAAGAGACCCAGTACTTC
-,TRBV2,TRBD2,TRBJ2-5,CASRGLRRGQETQYF,TGTGCCAGCCGAGGCCTCCGGCGGGGGCAAGAGACCCAGTACTTC
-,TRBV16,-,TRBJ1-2,CASSAGAAGNTF,TGTGCCAGCAGCGCGGGCGCAGCGGGTAATACCTTC
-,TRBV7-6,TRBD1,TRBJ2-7,CASSVQTGLYEQYF,TGTGCCAGCAGCGTCCAGACAGGGCTCTACGAGCAGTACTTC
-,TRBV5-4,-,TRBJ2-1,CASALYNEQFF,TGTGCCAGCGCCCTATACAATGAGCAGTTCTTC
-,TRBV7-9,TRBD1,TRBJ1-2,CASSRGQFHGYTF,TGTGCCAGCAGCCGGGGACAGTTTCATGGCTACACCTTC
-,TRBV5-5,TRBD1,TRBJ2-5,CASSRTGAQETQYF,TGTGCCAGCAGCCGAACAGGGGCCCAAGAGACCCAGTACTTC
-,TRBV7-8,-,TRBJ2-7,CASSLAAEGGYEQYF,TGTGCCAGCAGCTTAGCTGCGGAGGGTGGGTACGAGCAGTACTTC
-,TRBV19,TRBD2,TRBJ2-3,CASSNERGGTDTQYF,TGTGCCAGTAGTAATGAGCGGGGGGGCACAGATACGCAGTATTTT
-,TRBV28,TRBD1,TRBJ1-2,CASSLRDSYGYTF,TGTGCCAGCAGTCTTAGGGACAGTTATGGCTACACCTTC
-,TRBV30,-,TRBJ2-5,CAWSILAQETQYF,TGTGCCTGGAGCATACTAGCCCAAGAGACCCAGTACTTC
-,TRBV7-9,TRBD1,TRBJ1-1,CASSPLAGGGSEAFF,TGTGCCAGCAGCCCCCTGGCAGGGGGCGGGTCTGAAGCTTTCTTT
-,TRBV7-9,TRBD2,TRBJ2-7,CASSPGAGGPYEQYF,TGTGCCAGCAGTCCGGGAGCGGGGGGGCCCTACGAGCAGTACTTC
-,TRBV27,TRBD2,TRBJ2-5,CASTPGGGQETQYF,TGTGCCAGCACTCCCGGGGGGGGGCAAGAGACCCAGTACTTC
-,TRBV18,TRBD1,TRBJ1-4,CASSPPGQGHNEKLFF,TGTGCCAGCTCACCACCGGGACAGGGCCACAATGAAAAACTGTTTTTT
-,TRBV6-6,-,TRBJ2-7,CASSTTQGKYF,TGTGCCAGCAGTACCACACAGGGCAAGTACTTC
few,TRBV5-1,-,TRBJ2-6,CASSLERVSGANVLTF,TGCGCCAGCAGCTTGGAGCGGGTCTCTGGGGCCAACGTCCTGACTTTC
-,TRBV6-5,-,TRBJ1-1,CASSLGEGPETFF,TGTGCCAGCAGTCTCGGGGAGGGCCCCGAGACTTTCTTT
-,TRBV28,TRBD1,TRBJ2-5,CASRTPGQGWETQYF,TGTGCCAGCAGAACCCCGGGACAGGGGTGGGAGACCCAGTACTTC
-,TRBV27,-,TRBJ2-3,CASSFRQTDTQYF,TGTGCCAGCAGTTTCCGACAAACAGATACGCAGTATTTT
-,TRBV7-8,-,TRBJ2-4,CASSLARFPLGTSQNIQYF,TGTGCCAGCAGCTTAGCGCGCTTTCCCTTGGGGACATCTCAAAACATTCAGTACTTC
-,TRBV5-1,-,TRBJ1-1,CASSWADTQNTEAFF,TGCGCCAGCAGCTGGGCAGACACCCAGAACACTGAAGCTTTCTTT
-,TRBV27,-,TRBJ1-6,CASSSWEGTNSPLHF,TGTGCCAGCAGTTCGTGGGAGGGAACCAATTCACCCCTCCACTTT
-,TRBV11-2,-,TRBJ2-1,CASSLSAGGYNEQFF,TGTGCCAGCAGCTTATCGGCGGGTGGGTACAATGAGCAGTTCTTC
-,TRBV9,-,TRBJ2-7,CASSVGQGSAYEQYF,TGTGCCAGCAGCGTAGGGCAGGGGTCGGCCTACGAGCAGTACTTC
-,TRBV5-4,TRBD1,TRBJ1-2,CASSSDRVNYGYTF,TGTGCCAGCAGCTCGGACAGGGTTAACTATGGCTACACCTTC
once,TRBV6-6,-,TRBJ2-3,CASTSLSPSTDTQYF,TGTGCCAGCACCTCATTGAGTCCCAGCACAGATACGCAGTATTTT
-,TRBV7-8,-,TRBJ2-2,CASSWTFGELFF,TGTGCCAGCAGCTGGACATTCGGGGAGCTGTTTTTT
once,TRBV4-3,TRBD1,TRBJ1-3,CASSPTGTGNTIYF,TGCGCCAGCAGCCCGACAGGGACCGGAAACACCATATATTTT
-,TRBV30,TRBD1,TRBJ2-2,CAWIGQGYGELFF,TGTGCCTGGATCGGACAGGGTTACGGGGAGCTGTTTTTT
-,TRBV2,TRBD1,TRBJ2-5,CASSTTRTGGQTQYF,TGTGCCAGCAGCACCACCCGGACAGGCGGGCAGACCCAGTACTTC
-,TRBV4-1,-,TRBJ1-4,CASSPSREKLFF,TGCGCCAGCAGCCCGTCGAGAGAAAAACTGTTTTTT
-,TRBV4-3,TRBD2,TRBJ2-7,CASSHSGTSGRRDEQYF,TGCGCCAGCAGCCATTCCGGTACTAGCGGGAGAAGGGACGAGCAGTACTTC
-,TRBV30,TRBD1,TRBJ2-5,CAWGTAQETQYF,TGTGCCTGGGGGACAGCTCAAGAGACCCAGTACTTC
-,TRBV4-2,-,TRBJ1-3,CASSPLGSGNTIYF,TGTGCCAGCAGCCCCCTAGGATCTGGAAACACCATATATTTT
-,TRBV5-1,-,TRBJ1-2,CASSLGSGGNGYTF,TGCGCCAGCAGCTTGGGTAGCGGAGGGAATGGCTACACCTTC
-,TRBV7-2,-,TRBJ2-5,CASSLRRGETQYF,TGTGCCAGCAGCTTAAGAAGGGGAGAGACCCAGTACTTC
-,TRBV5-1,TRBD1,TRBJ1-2,CASSYGTGGRGYTF,TGCGCCAGCAGCTACGGGACAGGGGGCCGGGGCTACACCTTC
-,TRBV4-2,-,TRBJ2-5,CASSQEGRVKETQYF,TGTGCCAGCAGCCAAGAGGGCAGGGTGAAAGAGACCCAGTACTTC
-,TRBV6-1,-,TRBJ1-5,CASSEVWGQVNQPQHF,TGTGCCAGCAGTGAAGTATGGGGGCAGGTCAATCAGCCCCAGCATTTT
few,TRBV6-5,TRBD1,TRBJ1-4,CATLTGVSEKLFF,TGTGCCACCTTGACAGGGGTTAGCGAAAAACTGTTTTTT
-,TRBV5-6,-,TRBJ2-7,CASSFVTDYEQYF,TGTGCCAGCAGCTTTGTGACAGACTACGAGCAGTACTTC
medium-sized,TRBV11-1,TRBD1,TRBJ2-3,CASRPNDRGDDTQYF,TGTGCCAGCAGACCTAACGACAGGGGCGACGATACGCAGTATTTT